This record concerns one TCR beta chain sequence. The antigen is undetermined. CDR3 length equals 17 residues. Germline V gene lookup returns CDR1 SGHVS and CDR2 FQNEAQ. Trimming pared 1 base from V and 2 bases from J, leaving 14 bases between. Clones were sequenced by immunoSEQ multiplex PCR, and TCRdb holds only the in-frame ones, with some missing. The sample gives tens of thousands of clones, around three quarters of which show up once; 1.5% to 2% is in the top ten. The sample is drawn from a study of a mutant IDH1 vaccine in newly diagnosed glioma. Study background: Treated patients had a mean age of about 44 years and a sex split that was roughly 60% male and roughly 40% female. Every participant had undergone radiotherapy, temozolomide, or both before, and most underwent both.

Study-wide results and limits: Most patients, 90% to 95%, showed vaccine-induced immune responses.

Stated time point: baseline, week 1 (first vaccination visit). Indicated treatment: pre-vaccination baseline after standard-of-care therapy. New astrocytomas of WHO grade 3 or 4 that were IDH1-mutant and ATRX-lost were found in the donors. V gene TRBV7-8 combines with J gene TRBJ2-2; D possibly corresponds to TRBD2 (5 bases). Here the sequenced sample was PBMCs, taken from a glioma patient treated with radiotherapy, temozolomide or both. The sequence was obtained from a woman between 40 and 55 years old with glioma. CDR3 protein: CASSLGPSGTNTGELFF. In DNA, the CDR3 is TGTGCCAGCAGCTTAGGTCCAAGCGGTACTAACACCGGGGAGCTGTTTTTT.